This T cell receptor beta chain comes out of a study of identical twins. Study findings and constraints: In cord blood, abundant beta clonotypes had fewer insertions; memory showed no trend.

Germline CDR1 SGHAT, CDR2 FQDESV (reference sequence). After removal of 5 bases from V and 3 bases from J, the junction contained 9 bases not matched to a gene. The CDR3 runs to 16 residues. Each CDR3 protein gets one entry after TCRdb re-called the 5' RACE reads with MiXCR. The table has some 590,000 distinct CDR3 sequences, around a tenth seen once; the top ten hold around 3.1%. In regard to this clonotype: Antigen specificity is unknown.

The same specimen was also included in a second study, on yellow fever vaccine responses in identical twins.

The sequencing sample was made of PBMCs. The clonotype was recovered from a woman under 30 in good health. The V gene is TRBV11-1, the J gene TRBJ2-3; TRBD1 matches at 9 bases. The CDR3 here is CASSPFRDRATDTQYF. In DNA, the CDR3 is TGTGCCAGCAGCCCTTTCAGGGACAGGGCTACAGATACGCAGTATTTT.